The 25 T cell receptor beta chains reported below all come from one sample, sequenced in a study of CD8 T cells in ankylosing spondylitis. Each CDR3 protein is one row after TCRdb ran MiXCR on the 5' RACE reads. The table lists approximately 260,000 distinct CDR3 sequences, about 18% of them singletons, with about a third in the top ten. The specimen was blood, either unsorted or a sorted T cell fraction (not recorded which). The receptors stem from a male donor with ankylosing spondylitis or in good health (not recorded which).

The gene calls are TRBV6-1 and TRBJ2-7; D remains unclear. Between the trimmed V and J ends, which lost 5 bases and 0 bases, there was a span of 11 bases. Germline assignment: CDR1 MNHNS and CDR2 SASEGT. This CDR3 region has 14 residues. In DNA, the CDR3 is TGTGCCAGCAGTCCTACTTGGGACTCCTACGAGCAGTACTTC. It yields the protein CASSPTWDSYEQYF.

The chain carries TRBV29-1 and TRBJ1-1; unclear D gene. Germline V lookup: CDR1 SQVTM, CDR2 ANQGSEA. The V and J ends lost 3 bases and 4 bases respectively, with 15 bases between them. The CDR3 has 14 amino acids. CDR3 sequence reads: CSVDARGRGTEAFF. DNA for the CDR3: TGCAGCGTTGATGCCCGCGGACGGGGCACTGAAGCTTTCTTT.

This clonotype was seen only a few times. The gene calls are TRBV5-1 and TRBJ2-3, with 7 nucleotides matching TRBD1. The V gene's germline CDR1 is SGHRS and CDR2 YFSETQ. J lost 0 bases, V lost 4 bases, and 5 bases had no gene match. The CDR3 contains 15 residues. CDR3 protein: CASSVRGRSTDTQYF. Written as DNA, the CDR3 is TGCGCCAGCAGCGTGAGGGGGCGTAGCACAGATACGCAGTATTTT.

This clonotype was seen at least ten times. The CDR3 nucleotides are TGTGCCAGCAGTTACCTGGGGAGCTCCTACAATGAGCAGTTCTTC. Protein: CASSYLGSSYNEQFF. This chain uses TRBV27 with TRBJ2-1; maybe TRBD2 (5 bases). V lost 4 bases to trimming and J lost 0 bases, with 10 bases between them. This CDR3 comprises 15 residues. Germline V gene data show CDR1 as MNHEY and CDR2 as SMNVEV (reference sequence).

In its sample, this clonotype was seen a few times. The V gene is TRBV20-1, the J gene TRBJ2-1; D is uncertain. Trimming removed 3 bases at V and 1 base at J, with 16 bases between. The CDR3 extends over 16 amino acids. Germline-derived CDR1 and CDR2 are DFQATT and SNEGSKA (reference sequence). The DNA of the CDR3 is TGCAGTGCTAGGGATCTCGCGGACGATTCCTACAATGAGCAGTTCTTC. As protein: CSARDLADDSYNEQFF.

The chain couples TRBV30 to TRBJ2-5; D possibly corresponds to TRBD1 (7 bases). With 5 bases removed from V and 4 bases from J, the gap between germline ends came to 14 bases. The CDR3 length is 13 residues. Germline loops: CDR1 GTSNPN, CDR2 SVGIG (reference sequence). This CDR3 reads CAWAQGGGETQYF. CDR3 bases: TGTGCCTGGGCCCAGGGGGGAGGAGAGACCCAGTACTTC.

This clonotype was seen only a few times. The rearrangement links TRBV5-1 to TRBJ2-5; maybe TRBD2 (6 bases). V lost 7 bases, J lost 5 bases, and 15 bases lay in between. Germline CDR1 is SGHRS and CDR2 is YFSETQ. The length of the CDR3 is 13 residues. The CDR3 is CASRAPSEETQYF. In nucleotides, the CDR3 is TGCGCCAGCCGGGCCCCTAGCGAGGAGACCCAGTACTTC.

This chain links TRBV29-1 with TRBJ1-1; possibly TRBD1 for D (6 bases). The CDR3 loop spans 12 amino acids. Trimming pared 6 bases from V and 8 bases from J, leaving 16 bases between. Germline lookup yields CDR1 SQVTM and CDR2 ANQGSEA. The CDR3 nucleotides are TGCAGCGTGTGGGGGGCCTCCCTCGAAGCTTTCTTT. Residues: CSVWGASLEAFF.

This chain links TRBV7-2 with TRBJ2-1; D unresolved. This CDR3 has 18 amino acids. Between the trimmed V and J ends, which lost 0 bases and 4 bases, there was a span of 19 bases. CDR1 is SGHTA, CDR2 FQGNSA, per germline. The CDR3 DNA sequence: TGTGCCAGCAGCTTAGCAAGTGGGTGGGAAAGGGTGTACAATGAGCAGTTCTTC. Protein product: CASSLASGWERVYNEQFF.

J is TRBJ1-4 and V is TRBV5-1; a possible D gene is TRBD1 (6 bases). There are 16 residues in the CDR3. V was cut by 0 bases and J by 1 base, with 10 bases left in between. Germline V gives CDR1 SGHRS, CDR2 YFSETQ. CDR3 in amino acids: CASSLDRALTNEKLFF. The CDR3 region has the DNA TGCGCCAGCAGCTTGGACAGGGCACTAACTAATGAAAAACTGTTTTTT.

On this clonotype: Given a far larger clone just one base away, this is likely a sequencing read error. The rearrangement uses TRBV5-1 and TRBJ1-1; D is uncertain. Germline CDR1 reads SGHRS; CDR2 reads YFSETQ. The CDR3 contains 14 residues. Trimming pared 0 bases from V and 2 bases from J, leaving 8 bases between. The CDR3 here is CASSLEGINTEAFF. The DNA for the CDR3 is TGCGCCAGCAGCTTGGAAGGAATAAACACTGAAGCTTTCTTT. Using reference TRBV5-1 and TRBJ1-1 for the parts outside the CDR3, the full variable domain is KAGVTQTPRYLIKTRGQQVTLSCSPISGHRSVSWYQQTPGQGLQFLFEYFSETQRNKGNFPGRFSGRQFSNSRSEMNVSTLELGDSALYLCASSLEGINTEAFFGQGTRLTVV.

This clonotype was observed a few times. The chain couples TRBV9 to TRBJ2-7; TRBD1 aligns across 9 bases. CDR1 and CDR2 from the germline V gene are SGDLS and YYNGEE. The length of the CDR3 is 15 residues. V was clipped by 0 bases and J by 3 bases; unmatched bases: 4. As DNA, the CDR3 is TGTGCCAGCAGCGTAGACGGGACAGGGCTCTACGAGCAGTACTTC. It is translated as CASSVDGTGLYEQYF.

Only a few counts were recorded for this clonotype. The rearrangement joins TRBV29-1 to TRBJ2-5; weak D call: TRBD1 (6 bases). The CDR3 contains 17 residues. V was shortened by 4 bases and J by 0 bases, with 21 bases between the two germline ends. CDR1 is SQVTM, CDR2 ANQGSEA, per germline. Here the CDR3 reads CSVVGQHSETYQETQYF. In DNA form, the CDR3 reads TGCAGCGTTGTGGGACAACACTCGGAAACGTACCAAGAGACCCAGTACTTC.

The V gene is TRBV12-3 or TRBV12-4, the J gene TRBJ1-5; TRBD1 agrees at 9 bases. The CDR3 contains 15 residues. V was clipped by 5 bases and J by 7 bases; unmatched bases: 9. The CDR3 DNA reads TGTGCCAGCAGTCGGCAGACAGGGGGGGACCAGCCCCAGCATTTT. Protein product: CASSRQTGGDQPQHF.

In this sample, this clonotype turned up a few times. The rearrangement joins TRBV9 to TRBJ2-1; the D gene is possibly TRBD2 (5 bases). The V gene lost 0 bases and the J gene lost 7 bases, with 8 bases spanning the gap. CDR1 SGDLS and CDR2 YYNGEE come from the germline V gene. The CDR3 has 13 residues. The CDR3 here is CASSVGSANEQFF. CDR3 DNA sequence: TGTGCCAGCAGCGTAGGTAGCGCGAATGAGCAGTTCTTC.

The chain joins TRBV12-3 or TRBV12-4 to TRBJ2-3; D not certain. V dropped 3 bases and J dropped 6 bases, with 13 bases sitting between them. This CDR3 comprises 14 residues. As DNA, the CDR3 is TGTGCCAGCAGTTTCCTCCCGGGCGGCGATACGCAGTATTTT. Protein sequence: CASSFLPGGDTQYF.

The chain is built from TRBV5-1 and TRBJ2-7, with D unclear. The V gene's germline CDR1 is SGHRS and CDR2 YFSETQ. The CDR3 is 14 amino acids. V was trimmed by 3 bases and J by 0 bases, leaving 10 bases between them. CDR3: CASSSLTVSYEQYF. DNA for the CDR3: TGCGCCAGCAGCTCCTTGACGGTCTCCTACGAGCAGTACTTC.

The CDR3 sequence is CASSYSTTEQFF. As DNA, the CDR3 is TGTGCCAGCAGTTATTCGACTACTGAGCAGTTCTTC. V usage is TRBV6-5 and J usage is TRBJ2-1; D may be TRBD2 (5 bases). From germline, CDR1 is MNHEY and CDR2 SVGAGI. The CDR3 runs 12 residues. The ends were cut back, 3 bases at V and 9 bases at J, with 9 bases in the middle.

The chain recombines TRBV27 with TRBJ2-4, with TRBD2 matching over 11 bases. This CDR3 contains 14 residues. J gave up 8 bases and V 3 bases, and 3 bases lay outside the gene matches. Germline V gene data show CDR1 as MNHEY and CDR2 as SMNVEV (reference sequence). The CDR3 region is CASSFTSGSDIQYF. The CDR3 region has the DNA TGTGCCAGCAGTTTTACTAGCGGGAGCGACATTCAGTACTTC.

This clonotype was seen a handful of times. This chain joins TRBV10-3 and TRBJ2-5; the match to TRBD1 covers 9 bases. CDR3 size: 15 residues. Germline-derived CDR1 and CDR2 are ENHRY and SYGVKD. Germline trimming cut 5 bases from V and 5 bases from J; bases unmatched to any gene: 9. CDR3 residues: CAISNRGPEPETQYF. The CDR3 nucleotides are TGTGCCATCAGTAACAGGGGGCCCGAACCTGAGACCCAGTACTTC.

Only a few counts were recorded for this clonotype. The chain has TRBV28 and TRBJ2-2; maybe TRBD1 (6 bases). With 4 bases removed from V and 2 bases from J, the gap between germline ends came to 8 bases. The CDR3 loop spans 14 amino acids. Germline-derived CDR1 and CDR2 are MDHEN and SYDVKM. The CDR3: CASSSDSNTGELFF. The CDR3 DNA follows: TGTGCCAGCAGTTCGGACAGTAACACCGGGGAGCTGTTTTTT.

This clonotype was observed at least ten times. The chain couples TRBV12-3 or TRBV12-4 to TRBJ2-7; D is uncertain. The CDR3 runs 11 residues. Between the trimmed V and J ends, which lost 6 bases and 7 bases, there was a span of 10 bases. The chain's CDR3 is CASSILGEQYF. Here the CDR3 DNA reads TGTGCCAGCAGCATACTTGGGGAGCAGTACTTC.

This clonotype has just a few counts. The V gene is TRBV6-5, the J gene TRBJ2-3, with D perhaps matching TRBD2 (6 bases). Germline V gives CDR1 MNHEY, CDR2 SVGAGI. Deletions cut 6 bases from V and 6 bases from J, with 16 bases between. This CDR3 has 14 residues. The CDR3, as DNA: TGTGCCAGCAGCTATGGGGCCGGAGGGGATACGCAGTATTTT. Translation: CASSYGAGGDTQYF.

The chain links TRBV28 to TRBJ2-2; D is unclear. The germline CDR1 and CDR2 sequences are MDHEN and SYDVKM. With 5 bases removed from V and 4 bases from J, the gap between germline ends came to 8 bases. CDR3 size: 13 residues. CDR3: CASSTRLTGELFF. Here the CDR3 DNA reads TGTGCCAGCAGTACCCGACTCACCGGGGAGCTGTTTTTT.

This chain joins TRBV5-1 and TRBJ2-5; D tentatively reads TRBD1 or TRBD2 (6 bases each). CDR3 size: 15 residues. Trimming left V 0 bases short and J 0 bases short, with 9 bases between. CDR1 is SGHRS and CDR2 is YFSETQ in the germline V gene. DNA of the CDR3: TGCGCCAGCAGCTTGGAGGGGGGCAACCAAGAGACCCAGTACTTC. This gives the protein CASSLEGGNQETQYF.